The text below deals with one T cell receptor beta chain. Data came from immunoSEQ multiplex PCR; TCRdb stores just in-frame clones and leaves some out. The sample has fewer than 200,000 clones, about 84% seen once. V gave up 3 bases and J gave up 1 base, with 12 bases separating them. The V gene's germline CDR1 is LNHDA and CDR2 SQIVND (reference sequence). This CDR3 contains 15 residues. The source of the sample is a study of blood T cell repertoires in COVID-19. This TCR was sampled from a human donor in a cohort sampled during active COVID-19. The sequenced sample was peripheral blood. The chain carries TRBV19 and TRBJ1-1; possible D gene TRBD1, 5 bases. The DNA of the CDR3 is TGTGCCAGTAGTATTCGGGGGAGTGGGAACACTGAAGCTTTCTTT. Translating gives CASSIRGSGNTEAFF.